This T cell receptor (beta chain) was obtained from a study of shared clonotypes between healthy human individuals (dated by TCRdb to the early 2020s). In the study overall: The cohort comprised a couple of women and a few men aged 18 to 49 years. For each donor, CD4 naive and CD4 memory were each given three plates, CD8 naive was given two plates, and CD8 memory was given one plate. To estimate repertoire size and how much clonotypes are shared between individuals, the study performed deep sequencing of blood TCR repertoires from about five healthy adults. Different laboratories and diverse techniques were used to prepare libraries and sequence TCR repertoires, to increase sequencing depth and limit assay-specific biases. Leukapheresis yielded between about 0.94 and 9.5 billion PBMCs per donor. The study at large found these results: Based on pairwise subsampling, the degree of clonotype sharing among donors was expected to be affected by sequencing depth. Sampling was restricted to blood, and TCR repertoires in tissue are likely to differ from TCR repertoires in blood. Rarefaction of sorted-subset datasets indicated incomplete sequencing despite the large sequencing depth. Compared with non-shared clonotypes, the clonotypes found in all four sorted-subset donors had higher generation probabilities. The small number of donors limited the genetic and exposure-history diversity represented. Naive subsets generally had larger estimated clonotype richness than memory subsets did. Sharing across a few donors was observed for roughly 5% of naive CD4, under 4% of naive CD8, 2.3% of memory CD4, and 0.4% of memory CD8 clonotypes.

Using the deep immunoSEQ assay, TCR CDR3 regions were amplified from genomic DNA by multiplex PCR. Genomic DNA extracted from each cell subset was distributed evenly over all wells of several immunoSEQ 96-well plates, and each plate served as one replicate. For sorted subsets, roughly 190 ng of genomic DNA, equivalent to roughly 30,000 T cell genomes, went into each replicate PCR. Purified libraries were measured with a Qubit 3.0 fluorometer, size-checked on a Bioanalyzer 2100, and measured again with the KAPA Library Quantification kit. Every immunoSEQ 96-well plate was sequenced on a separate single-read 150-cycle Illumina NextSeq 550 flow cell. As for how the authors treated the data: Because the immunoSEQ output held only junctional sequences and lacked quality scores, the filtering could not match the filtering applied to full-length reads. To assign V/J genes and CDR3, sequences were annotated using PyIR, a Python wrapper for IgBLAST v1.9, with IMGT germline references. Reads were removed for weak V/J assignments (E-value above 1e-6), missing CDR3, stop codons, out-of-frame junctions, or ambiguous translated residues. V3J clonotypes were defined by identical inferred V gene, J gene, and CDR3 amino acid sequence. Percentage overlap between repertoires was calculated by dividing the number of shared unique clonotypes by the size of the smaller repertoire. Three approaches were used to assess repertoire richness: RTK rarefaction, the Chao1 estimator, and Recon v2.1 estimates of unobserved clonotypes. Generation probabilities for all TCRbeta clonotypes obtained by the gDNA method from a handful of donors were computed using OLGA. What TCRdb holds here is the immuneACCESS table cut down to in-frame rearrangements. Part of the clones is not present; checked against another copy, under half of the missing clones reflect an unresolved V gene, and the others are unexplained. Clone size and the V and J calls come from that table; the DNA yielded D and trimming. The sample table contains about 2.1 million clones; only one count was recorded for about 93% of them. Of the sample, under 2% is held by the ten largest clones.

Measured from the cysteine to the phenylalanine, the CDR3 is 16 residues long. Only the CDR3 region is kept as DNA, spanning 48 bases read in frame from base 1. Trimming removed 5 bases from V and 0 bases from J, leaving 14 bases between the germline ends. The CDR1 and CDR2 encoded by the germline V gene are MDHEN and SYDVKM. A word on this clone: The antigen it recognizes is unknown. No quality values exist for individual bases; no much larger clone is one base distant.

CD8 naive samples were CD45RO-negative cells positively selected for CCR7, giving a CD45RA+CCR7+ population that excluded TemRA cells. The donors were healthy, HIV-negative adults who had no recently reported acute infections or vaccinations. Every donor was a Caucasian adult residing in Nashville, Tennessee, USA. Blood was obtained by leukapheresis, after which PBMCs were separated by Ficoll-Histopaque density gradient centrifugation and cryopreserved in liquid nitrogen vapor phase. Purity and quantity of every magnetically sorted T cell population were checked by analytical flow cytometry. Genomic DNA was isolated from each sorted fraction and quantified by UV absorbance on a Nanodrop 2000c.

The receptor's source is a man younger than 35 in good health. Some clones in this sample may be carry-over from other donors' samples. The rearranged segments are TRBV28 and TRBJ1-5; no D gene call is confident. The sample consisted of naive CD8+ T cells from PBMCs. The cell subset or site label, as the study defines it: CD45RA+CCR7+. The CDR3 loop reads CASSGRAGYSNQPQHF. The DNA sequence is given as TGTGCCAGCAGTGGAAGGGCGGGTTATAGCAATCAGCCCCAGCATTTT.